Following are 8 T cell receptor beta chains from one sample sequenced in a study of T cells in tuberculosis. Thawed, overnight-rested PBMC were stained with GMM-loaded CD1B tetramer, viability dye and anti-CD3, then sorted. The CD1B tetramers carried C32 glucose monomycolate purified from Rhodococcus equi. Only in-frame clones appear in the TCRdb table, and some are missing; sequencing was by immunoSEQ multiplex PCR. Here the sample spans approximately 88,000 clones, approximately 91% being singletons. Sequenced sample: CD1b-GMM tetramer-negative cells sorted from PBMCs. Receptors were obtained from an adult woman with latent tuberculosis.

In this sample, this clone turned up a few times. The chain has TRBV29-1 and TRBJ2-5; D is uncertain. This CDR3 has 11 amino acids. The germline gives CDR1 SQVTM, CDR2 ANQGSEA. The germline V and J ends were trimmed by 4 bases and 5 bases, with 8 bases remaining between them. The chain's CDR3 is CSVVGVETQYF. For the CDR3, the DNA is TGCAGCGTTGTAGGAGTGGAGACCCAGTACTTC.

The genes are TRBV11-2 and TRBJ2-7; possible D gene TRBD2, 5 bases. This CDR3 is built from 13 residues. Deletions cut 2 bases from V and 5 bases from J, with 10 bases between. Germline V gene sequence: CDR1 SGHAT, CDR2 FQNNGV. The CDR3 here is CASSLTRGHEQYV. The CDR3 DNA sequence: TGTGCCAGCAGCTTAACTCGGGGTCACGAGCAGTACGTC.

This chain connects TRBV27 to TRBJ1-2, with 9 bases identical to TRBD1. Germline CDR1 and CDR2: MNHEY and SMNVEV (reference sequence). Trimming at V came to 3 bases and at J to 6 bases, leaving 8 bases not matched to a gene. The CDR3 loop spans 15 amino acids. The CDR3, as DNA: TGTGCCAGCAGTTTTGGGGACAGGGATCTTGATGGCTACACCTTC. Translating it yields CASSFGDRDLDGYTF.

V usage is TRBV28 and J usage is TRBJ2-1; tentative D call: TRBD2 (5 bases). V was cut by 4 bases and J by 5 bases, with 15 bases left in between. Germline V lookup: CDR1 MDHEN, CDR2 SYDVKM. The CDR3 totals 15 residues. The CDR3 nucleotides are TGTGCCAGCAGTTCTACTAGTCTCCTTCACAATGAGCAGTTCTTC. This gives the protein CASSSTSLLHNEQFF.

The gene calls are TRBV7-3 and TRBJ2-7; 7 bases are shared with TRBD1. CDR1 is SGHTA and CDR2 is FQGTGA in the germline V gene. This CDR3 contains 14 residues. J was trimmed by 3 bases and V by 11 bases; bases with no gene match: 13. This CDR3 is CAPWGDRAIYEQYV. The CDR3 DNA follows: TGTGCCCCCTGGGGAGACAGGGCCATCTACGAGCAGTACGTC.

The rearrangement uses TRBV9 and TRBJ2-1; D is perhaps TRBD2 (6 bases). CDR3 length: 16 residues. Per germline, CDR1 SGDLS and CDR2 YYNGEE. V was trimmed by 0 bases and J by 9 bases, leaving 19 bases between them. CDR3 in DNA: TGTGCCAGCAGCGTAGCGTTTGCGGGGAATTCGGGTGAGCAGTTCTTC. Its translation is CASSVAFAGNSGEQFF. The entire variable domain, with the rest obtained from reference TRBV9 and TRBJ2-1, is as follows: DSGVTQTPKHLITATGQRVTLRCSPRSGDLSVYWYQQSLDQGLQFLIQYYNGEERAKGNILERFSAQQFPDLHSELNLSSLELGDSALYFCASSVAFAGNSGEQFFGPGTRLTVL.

V gene TRBV30 combines with J gene TRBJ2-5; 8 bases match TRBD1. Trimming took 1 base from V and 2 from J; bases not matched to a gene: 6. CDR1 and CDR2 from the germline V gene are GTSNPN and SVGIG (reference sequence). This CDR3 comprises 15 residues. The CDR3 sequence: CAWSGGQEGQETQYF. The CDR3 DNA follows: TGTGCCTGGAGTGGGGGACAGGAGGGTCAAGAGACCCAGTACTTC. The complete variable domain, with remaining parts taken from reference TRBV30 and TRBJ2-5, reads SQTIHQWPATLVQPVGSPLSLECTVEGTSNPNLYWYRQAAGRGLQLLFYSVGIGQISSEVPQNLSASRPQDRQFILSSKKLLLSDSGFYLCAWSGGQEGQETQYFGPGTRLLVL.

The chain carries TRBV9 and TRBJ2-5; 8 bases agree with TRBD2. Germline V gene lookup returns CDR1 SGDLS and CDR2 YYNGEE. Germline trimming cut 0 bases from V and 4 bases from J; bases unmatched to any gene: 2. This CDR3 is 14 amino acids long. Here the CDR3 DNA reads TGTGCCAGCAGCGTAGCGGGGGGGCTAGAGACCCAGTACTTC. Its translation is CASSVAGGLETQYF. Filled out from reference TRBV9 and TRBJ2-5, the complete variable domain reads DSGVTQTPKHLITATGQRVTLRCSPRSGDLSVYWYQQSLDQGLQFLIQYYNGEERAKGNILERFSAQQFPDLHSELNLSSLELGDSALYFCASSVAGGLETQYFGPGTRLLVL.